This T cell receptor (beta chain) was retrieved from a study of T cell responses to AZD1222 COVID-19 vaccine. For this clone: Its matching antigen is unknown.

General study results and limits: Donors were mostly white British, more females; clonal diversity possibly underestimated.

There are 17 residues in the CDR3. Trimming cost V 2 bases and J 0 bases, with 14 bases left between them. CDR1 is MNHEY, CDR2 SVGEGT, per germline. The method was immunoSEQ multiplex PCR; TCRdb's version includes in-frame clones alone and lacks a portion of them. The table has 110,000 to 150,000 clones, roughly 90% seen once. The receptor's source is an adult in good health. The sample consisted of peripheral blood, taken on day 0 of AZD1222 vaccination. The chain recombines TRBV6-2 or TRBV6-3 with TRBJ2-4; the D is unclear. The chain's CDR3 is CASSYSRTRLAKNIQYF. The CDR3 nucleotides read TGTGCCAGCAGTTACAGTCGAACGAGGTTAGCCAAAAACATTCAGTACTTC.